This section outlines one TCR beta chain sequence together with its context. V was shortened by 0 bases and J by 1 base, with 12 bases between the two germline ends. The CDR3 totals 17 residues. Germline CDR1 is LGHNA and CDR2 is YSLEER. This record comes from a study of cytomegalovirus exposure and HLA in healthy donors. Sequenced by immunoSEQ multiplex PCR; TCRdb stores in-frame clones only, minus some. The repertoire holds under 250,000 clones, with about 90% as singletons. The source of this sequence is a man aged 18-30 years in good health and CMV-seropositive. Material: PBMCs. V and J are TRBV4-3 and TRBJ2-2; D may be TRBD1 (6 bases). The DNA of the CDR3 is TGCGCCAGCAGCCAAGAAACAGGGTCTGGGAACACCGGGGAGCTGTTTTTT. Encoded protein: CASSQETGSGNTGELFF.